The 21 T cell receptor beta chains below come from one sample, sequenced in a study of OX40 agonist ivuxolimab in advanced cancers. Profiled with immunoSEQ multiplex PCR; TCRdb holds only in-frame clones, not every one. This sample has about 67,000 clones, with under 90% found just once. Sequenced here: CD4+ or CD8+ T cells sorted from blood, sampled in a trial of the OX40 agonist ivuxolimab. The receptors were sampled from an adult with an advanced solid tumor such as melanoma, head and neck, liver or kidney cancer.

V and J are TRBV19 and TRBJ1-5; the match to TRBD1 covers 8 bases. Trimming cost V 5 bases and J 6 bases; bases outside gene matches: 18. Germline values: CDR1 LNHDA, CDR2 SQIVND (reference sequence). CDR3 length: 18 residues. The CDR3 protein is CASSSPARGQGGIQPQHF. The CDR3 DNA is TGTGCCAGTAGTTCACCGGCCCGTGGACAGGGAGGTATTCAGCCCCAGCATTTT. Drawing the rest from reference TRBV19 and TRBJ1-5, the complete variable domain is DGGITQSPKYLFRKEGQNVTLSCEQNLNHDAMYWYRQDPGQGLRLIYYSQIVNDFQKGDIAEGYSVSREKKESFPLTVTSAQKNPTAFYLCASSSPARGQGGIQPQHFGDGTRLSIL.

The J gene is TRBJ2-1, the V gene TRBV7-9, with 15 bases that match TRBD2. CDR3 length equals 18 residues. Germline values: CDR1 SEHNR, CDR2 FQNEAQ (reference sequence). The V gene end was trimmed by 1 base and the J gene end by 4 bases; junction bases not matched to a gene: 5. CDR3 loop: CASSLEGTSGGSYNEQFF. Written as DNA, the CDR3 is TGTGCCAGCAGCTTAGAGGGGACTAGCGGGGGGTCTTACAATGAGCAGTTCTTC. Drawing the rest from reference TRBV7-9 and TRBJ2-1, the complete variable domain is DTGVSQNPRHKITKRGQNVTFRCDPISEHNRLYWYRQTLGQGPEFLTYFQNEAQLEKSRLLSDRFSAERPKGSFSTLEIQRTEQGDSAMYLCASSLEGTSGGSYNEQFFGPGTRLTVL.

This chain uses TRBV18 with TRBJ1-2, with 8 bases identical to TRBD1. Germline CDR1 and CDR2: KGHSH and LQKENI. The CDR3 spans 17 residues. The V segment lost 3 bases and the J segment 0 bases; nucleotides outside the gene matches: 9. In DNA, the CDR3 is TGTGCCAGCTCACCTTCCGGGGACAGGTTAACTAACTATGGCTACACCTTC. As protein: CASSPSGDRLTNYGYTF.

The gene calls are TRBV19 and TRBJ1-1; unclear D gene. V dropped 5 bases and J dropped 0 bases, with 16 bases sitting between them. This CDR3 spans 16 amino acids. Germline V CDR1 and CDR2: LNHDA, SQIVND (reference sequence). In DNA, the CDR3 is TGTGCCAGTAGTCCAGAAGACGGACGAATGAACACTGAAGCTTTCTTT. Protein sequence: CASSPEDGRMNTEAFF.

The V call is TRBV6-1, the J call TRBJ2-7, with D possibly TRBD2 on 6 matching bases. Germline V gene lookup returns CDR1 MNHNS and CDR2 SASEGT. Trimming shortened V by 5 bases and J by 3 bases, and 17 bases separated the two germline ends. The CDR3 spans 15 residues. The CDR3 DNA reads as TGTGCCAGCAGTTTGACTAGATATGGCGGCTACGAGCAGTACTTC. Protein product: CASSLTRYGGYEQYF.

The chain couples TRBV6-4 to TRBJ2-2; 10 bases map to TRBD1. V shed 4 bases, J shed 6 bases, and the junction held 2 bases outside the gene matches. The CDR3 consists of 14 residues. The germline gives CDR1 MRHNA, CDR2 SNTAGT. CDR3 DNA sequence: TGTGCCAGCAGTGGACAGGGGGCGGCCGGGGAGCTGTTTTTT. Protein: CASSGQGAAGELFF.

The chain uses TRBV27 and TRBJ1-5; tentative D call: TRBD1 (5 bases). Germline assignment: CDR1 MNHEY and CDR2 SMNVEV (reference sequence). V lost 3 bases, J lost 5 bases, and 11 bases lay in between. The CDR3 has 14 residues. CDR3 residues: CASSFGGRYQPQHF. Written as DNA, the CDR3 is TGTGCCAGCAGTTTTGGGGGAAGGTATCAGCCCCAGCATTTT.

This sequence joins TRBV5-4 and TRBJ1-1, with 9 bases matching TRBD1. The CDR3 covers 15 residues. The ends lost 3 bases at V and 1 base at J; junction bases unmatched: 4. In germline, CDR1 is SGHNT, CDR2 YYREEE (reference sequence). The CDR3 region is CASSSGGQGNTEAFF. The CDR3 DNA sequence: TGTGCCAGCAGCTCGGGGGGACAGGGGAACACTGAAGCTTTCTTT. The full variable domain, completed using reference TRBV5-4 and TRBJ1-1, is ETGVTQSPTHLIKTRGQQVTLRCSSQSGHNTVSWYQQALGQGPQFIFQYYREEENGRGNFPPRFSGLQFPNYSSELNVNALELDDSALYLCASSSGGQGNTEAFFGQGTRLTVV.

This rearrangement joins TRBV5-6 to TRBJ1-6; 7 positions agree with TRBD1. Trimming cost V 1 base and J 6 bases; bases outside gene matches: 13. Germline V CDR1 and CDR2: SGHDT, YYEEEE. This CDR3 has 18 residues. In nucleotides, the CDR3 is TGTGCCAGCAGCTTGTCCCTAACACAGGGGAAAGGTAATTCACCCCTCCACTTT. Translating gives CASSLSLTQGKGNSPLHF.

This chain joins TRBV10-2 and TRBJ1-1; D is possibly TRBD1 (5 bases). The CDR3 is 13 amino acids. The germline CDR1 and CDR2 sequences are WSHSY and SAAADI. Trimming removed 8 bases at V and 0 bases at J, with 10 bases between. CDR3 in DNA: TGCGCCAGCTTCAGGGAACTGAACACTGAAGCTTTCTTT. Protein sequence: CASFRELNTEAFF.

The chain links TRBV18 to TRBJ1-1, with TRBD1 as a possible D gene (6 bases). The V end was cut by 2 bases, the J end by 5 bases, with 18 bases between. CDR1 and CDR2 from the germline V gene are KGHSH and LQKENI. CDR3 length: 16 amino acids. In DNA form, the CDR3 reads TGTGCCAGCTCACCAAAGACAGGCTTAGACTGGACTGAAGCTTTCTTT. Its protein is CASSPKTGLDWTEAFF.

V and J are TRBV29-1 and TRBJ1-1, with a tentative D call TRBD1 (5 bases). The CDR3 spans 20 residues. Germline V gives CDR1 SQVTM, CDR2 ANQGSEA. Trimming pared 2 bases from V and 0 bases from J, leaving 28 bases between. CDR3 amino acids: CSVESLFSGPLTLMNTEAFF. CDR3 DNA sequence: TGCAGCGTTGAAAGCCTCTTTTCGGGGCCCCTTACTCTGATGAACACTGAAGCTTTCTTT.

The chain joins TRBV5-1 to TRBJ1-2; TRBD1 agrees at 9 bases. The junction had 2 bases not matched to a gene; V was cut back by 0 bases and J by 2 bases. The germline V gene encodes CDR1 SGHRS and CDR2 YFSETQ. CDR3 length: 15 amino acids. CDR3 in amino acids: CASSLGDRDNYGYTF. The DNA for the CDR3 is TGCGCCAGCAGCTTGGGGGACAGGGACAACTATGGCTACACCTTC. The whole variable domain, remainder taken from reference TRBV5-1 and TRBJ1-2, is KAGVTQTPRYLIKTRGQQVTLSCSPISGHRSVSWYQQTPGQGLQFLFEYFSETQRNKGNFPGRFSGRQFSNSRSEMNVSTLELGDSALYLCASSLGDRDNYGYTFGSGTRLTVV.

This rearrangement joins TRBV9 to TRBJ1-2; D not resolved. CDR1 is SGDLS, CDR2 YYNGEE, per germline. The length of the CDR3 is 13 residues. V was clipped by 1 base and J by 8 bases, with 12 bases between them. For the CDR3, the DNA is TGTGCCAGCAGCGTAATCCCCCCCGTGGGCTACACCTTC. This encodes CASSVIPPVGYTF. Supplemented by reference TRBV9 and TRBJ1-2, the full variable domain reads DSGVTQTPKHLITATGQRVTLRCSPRSGDLSVYWYQQSLDQGLQFLIQYYNGEERAKGNILERFSAQQFPDLHSELNLSSLELGDSALYFCASSVIPPVGYTFGSGTRLTVV.

The chain has TRBV5-1 and TRBJ2-5; 8 bases agree with TRBD2. Germline CDR1 SGHRS, CDR2 YFSETQ. The V gene end was trimmed by 4 bases and the J gene end by 2 bases; junction bases not matched to a gene: 10. The CDR3 totals 16 residues. CDR3 protein: CASSREAGGPQETQYF. The CDR3 DNA follows: TGCGCCAGCAGCCGTGAGGCGGGGGGCCCTCAAGAGACCCAGTACTTC.

As DNA, the CDR3 is TGTGCCAGCAGTTTAGCCCGGGACGGATTCTACACCGGGGAGCTGTTTTTT. It specifies CASSLARDGFYTGELFF. The gene calls are TRBV27 and TRBJ2-2; D may be TRBD1 or TRBD2 (5 bases each). Germline V gene sequence: CDR1 MNHEY, CDR2 SMNVEV (reference sequence). With 2 bases removed from V and 3 bases from J, the gap between germline ends came to 16 bases. The CDR3 covers 17 residues.

The chain links TRBV2 to TRBJ2-2; D is ambiguous. The CDR3 consists of 12 residues. V was trimmed by 3 bases and J by 7 bases, leaving 6 bases between them. Per germline, CDR1 SNHLY and CDR2 FYNNEI. CDR3 DNA: TGTGCCAGCAGTGAGTGGGTCGGGGAGCTGTTTTTT. It encodes CASSEWVGELFF.

This clone has just a few counts. The J gene is TRBJ1-5, the V gene TRBV7-2, with D unclear. The ends were cut back, 1 base at V and 5 bases at J, with 12 bases in the middle. Germline V gene sequence: CDR1 SGHTA, CDR2 FQGNSA. This CDR3 spans 15 amino acids. CDR3 sequence reads: CASSLVPQPDQPQHF. CDR3 DNA: TGTGCCAGCAGCTTAGTCCCCCAGCCCGATCAGCCCCAGCATTTT.

The chain carries TRBV27 and TRBJ1-6, with a tentative D call TRBD1 (5 bases). The CDR3 has 15 residues. Germline values: CDR1 MNHEY, CDR2 SMNVEV (reference sequence). V lost 3 bases, J lost 7 bases, and 13 bases lay in between. CDR3 DNA: TGTGCCAGCAGTTTGGGTGGGACCTTCAATTCACCCCTCCACTTT. Protein sequence: CASSLGGTFNSPLHF.

In its sample, this clone was seen once. The chain uses TRBV4-2 and TRBJ2-1; D is uncertain. The CDR3 is 15 amino acids. The germline V gene has CDR1 LGHNA and CDR2 YNFKEQ. The V and J ends lost 7 bases and 5 bases respectively, with 18 bases between them. The CDR3 here is CASTPRTSVDNEQFF. CDR3 DNA: TGTGCCAGCACGCCAAGGACGTCAGTGGACAATGAGCAGTTCTTC.

The chain is built from TRBV6-6 and TRBJ2-7; 7 positions agree with TRBD1. After removal of 2 bases from V and 2 bases from J, the junction contained 6 bases not matched to a gene. The CDR3 has 15 amino acids. Germline values: CDR1 MNHNY, CDR2 SVGAGI (reference sequence). The CDR3 nucleotides read TGTGCCAGCAGTTACAGACAGGGTAGGACCTACGAGCAGTACTTC. Translated: CASSYRQGRTYEQYF.